These 27 T cell receptor beta chains were all obtained from the same sample, sequenced in a study of shared clonotypes between healthy human individuals. Here immunoSEQ multiplex PCR was the method, and the copy in TCRdb shows in-frame clones only, minus some. Of some 2.1 million clones detected, roughly 95% appear once; the ten largest clones hold approximately 1.2%. The naive CD8 subset, CD45RO-negative cells positively selected for CCR7, excluded terminally differentiated effector memory CD45RA+ cells. Material: naive CD8+ T cells sorted from blood. These receptors were taken from a man aged 18 to 30 in good health.

This sequence joins TRBV30 and TRBJ2-5; D may match TRBD1 or TRBD2 (6 bases each). CDR1 and CDR2 from the germline V gene are GTSNPN and SVGIG (reference sequence). With 0 bases removed from V and 5 bases from J, the gap between germline ends came to 19 bases. The CDR3 has 16 residues. The CDR3 DNA sequence: TGTGCCTGGAGTGTAGGGGTGGGGGGCTACAGTGAGACCCAGTACTTC. Its translation is CAWSVGVGGYSETQYF.

The chain couples TRBV11-2 to TRBJ2-7, with D hard to call. In germline, CDR1 is SGHAT, CDR2 FQNNGV. V shed 4 bases and J shed 7 bases, with 8 bases lying between them. CDR3 length: 11 amino acids. The CDR3 reads CASSSYLEQYF. CDR3 bases: TGTGCCAGCAGCTCCTATTTGGAGCAGTACTTC.

The chain couples TRBV27 to TRBJ1-5; no firm D call. This CDR3 region has 15 residues. Germline V gene sequence: CDR1 MNHEY, CDR2 SMNVEV (reference sequence). The V end was cut by 5 bases, the J end by 3 bases, with 14 bases between. CDR3 bases: TGTGCCAGCAGTCCCTACCCCCGTGACAATCAGCCCCAGCATTTT. It yields the protein CASSPYPRDNQPQHF.

The chain has TRBV7-9 and TRBJ1-1; D ambiguous. V lost 6 bases and J lost 3, with 14 bases in between. Germline CDR1 is SEHNR and CDR2 is FQNEAQ (reference sequence). The CDR3 runs to 14 residues. This chain's CDR3 is CASSPDYPDTEAFF. The DNA of the CDR3 is TGTGCCAGCAGTCCAGATTACCCTGACACTGAAGCTTTCTTT.

The gene calls are TRBV27 and TRBJ2-1; possible D gene TRBD2, 7 bases. CDR3 length equals 15 residues. Trimming took 6 bases from V and 5 from J, leaving 17 bases between them. CDR1 and CDR2 from the germline V gene are MNHEY and SMNVEV (reference sequence). The CDR3 coding sequence is TGTGCCAGCAGCTACGGCGGGGGCTTACACAATGAGCAGTTCTTC. Translated: CASSYGGGLHNEQFF.

The chain carries TRBV28 and TRBJ1-5; no clear D gene. Trimming took off 2 bases at V and 0 bases at J, with 11 bases between the two ends. Germline V gene sequence: CDR1 MDHEN, CDR2 SYDVKM. The CDR3 spans 16 residues. The CDR3 DNA follows: TGTGCCAGCAGTTTAGTTTCGGGATTTAGCAATCAGCCCCAGCATTTT. It yields the protein CASSLVSGFSNQPQHF.

This chain links TRBV28 with TRBJ2-5, with 9 bases lining up with TRBD1. Germline V lookup: CDR1 MDHEN, CDR2 SYDVKM. The CDR3 runs to 15 residues. The V gene end was trimmed by 6 bases and the J gene end by 4 bases; junction bases not matched to a gene: 9. The CDR3: CASRGQGPVGETQYF. Written as DNA, the CDR3 is TGTGCCAGCAGGGGACAGGGACCTGTCGGAGAGACCCAGTACTTC.

In regard to this clone: Within the sample, other DNA sequences also encode this same CDR3. The chain is built from TRBV5-1 and TRBJ2-1; D is perhaps TRBD2 (5 bases). Looked up from germline, CDR1 is SGHRS and CDR2 is YFSETQ. The ends were cut back, 2 bases at V and 6 bases at J, with 6 bases in the middle. The CDR3 consists of 12 residues. The CDR3 sequence: CASSLLGNEQFF. CDR3 sequence (DNA): TGCGCCAGCAGCTTACTAGGCAATGAGCAGTTCTTC.

The chain couples TRBV13 to TRBJ2-1; D gene ambiguous. The germline gives CDR1 PRHDT, CDR2 FYEKMQ (reference sequence). The CDR3 consists of 13 residues. Trimming cost V 6 bases and J 5 bases, with 11 bases left between them. This chain's CDR3 is CASSPFRDNEQFF. CDR3 nucleotides: TGTGCCAGCAGTCCCTTCCGGGACAATGAGCAGTTCTTC.

This chain uses TRBV11-3 with TRBJ2-1; no clear D. The CDR3 has 14 residues. V was shortened by 2 bases and J by 5 bases, with 10 bases between the two germline ends. The germline CDR1 and CDR2 sequences are SGHNT and YENEEA. The chain's CDR3 is CASSLSAIDNEQFF. The CDR3 DNA reads as TGTGCCAGCAGCTTATCCGCCATTGACAATGAGCAGTTCTTC.

This chain connects TRBV7-9 to TRBJ2-1; the match to TRBD2 covers 11 bases. Germline V lookup: CDR1 SEHNR, CDR2 FQNEAQ (reference sequence). The CDR3 loop spans 19 amino acids. J was trimmed by 3 bases and V by 5 bases; bases with no gene match: 15. The CDR3 coding sequence is TGTGCCAGCAGCCCTCCTCGGCTAGCGGGAGGTAACTTCTACAATGAGCAGTTCTTC. It encodes CASSPPRLAGGNFYNEQFF.

The V call is TRBV27, the J call TRBJ1-5, with D unresolved. V dropped 4 bases and J dropped 1 base, with 11 bases sitting between them. The CDR3 sequence is 15 residues long. CDR1 is MNHEY, CDR2 SMNVEV, per germline (reference sequence). CDR3 protein: CASSWTGGSNQPQHF. DNA of the CDR3: TGTGCCAGCAGTTGGACCGGAGGAAGCAATCAGCCCCAGCATTTT.

This chain joins TRBV9 and TRBJ2-3; 8 bases agree with TRBD2. The CDR3 length is 19 residues. V shed 0 bases and J 2 bases; nucleotides not matched to a gene: 14. CDR1 and CDR2 (germline): SGDLS, YYNGEE. Here the CDR3 reads CASSVGPRGSGMATDTQYF. DNA for the CDR3: TGTGCCAGCAGCGTAGGCCCCAGGGGTAGCGGGATGGCCACAGATACGCAGTATTTT.

A single count supports this clone. This chain uses TRBV7-9 with TRBJ2-7; D remains ambiguous. Trimming removed 1 base from V and 3 bases from J, with 13 bases in between. Germline CDR1 and CDR2: SEHNR and FQNEAQ (reference sequence). The CDR3 loop spans 15 amino acids. The CDR3 is CASSLETSGLYEQYF. CDR3 nucleotides: TGTGCCAGCAGCTTAGAGACCTCGGGCCTCTACGAGCAGTACTTC.

This clone was recorded only once. The chain links TRBV28 to TRBJ2-7; D call uncertain. V was pared by 6 bases and J by 1 base, with 19 bases between. The CDR3 is 16 residues long. Germline loops: CDR1 MDHEN, CDR2 SYDVKM. The CDR3 is CASSRTSYWSSYEQYF. CDR3 sequence (DNA): TGTGCCAGCAGCCGAACCTCTTACTGGAGTTCCTACGAGCAGTACTTC.

A word on this clone: This same CDR3 is encoded by further DNA sequences in the sample. The chain carries TRBV9 and TRBJ2-7; 11 nucleotides match TRBD1. J lost 6 bases, V lost 2 bases, and 1 base had no gene match. The CDR3 covers 13 residues. Germline values: CDR1 SGDLS, CDR2 YYNGEE. The CDR3 sequence: CASSVGTGGEQYF. As DNA, the CDR3 is TGTGCCAGCAGCGTCGGGACAGGGGGCGAGCAGTACTTC.

The rearrangement joins TRBV4-1 to TRBJ1-2; no definite D call. This CDR3 comprises 16 residues. The germline gives CDR1 MGHRA, CDR2 YSYEKL. Trimming pared 4 bases from V and 3 bases from J, leaving 18 bases between. This CDR3 is CASSPYLSTMDYGYTF. The CDR3 DNA sequence: TGCGCCAGCAGCCCGTACCTCTCGACTATGGACTATGGCTACACCTTC.

V usage is TRBV9 and J usage is TRBJ1-2, with D unresolved. CDR1 and CDR2 from the germline V gene are SGDLS and YYNGEE. The CDR3 totals 14 residues. V was pared by 3 bases and J by 8 bases, with 17 bases between. This chain's CDR3 is CASSAEFRAGGYTF. In DNA, the CDR3 is TGTGCCAGCAGCGCCGAATTTAGGGCCGGGGGCTACACCTTC.

The chain carries TRBV28 and TRBJ2-1; D may be TRBD2 (5 bases). CDR3 length: 14 amino acids. The V end was cut by 3 bases, the J end by 4 bases, with 10 bases between. Germline loops: CDR1 MDHEN, CDR2 SYDVKM. DNA for the CDR3: TGTGCCAGCAGTTTTCGGGGTATTTACAATGAGCAGTTCTTC. Translated: CASSFRGIYNEQFF. Full variable domain (outside the CDR3, taken from reference TRBV28 and TRBJ2-1): DVKVTQSSRYLVKRTGEKVFLECVQDMDHENMFWYRQDPGLGLRLIYFSYDVKMKEKGDIPEGYSVSREKKERFSLILESASTNQTSMYLCASSFRGIYNEQFFGPGTRLTVL.

V gene TRBV10-3 combines with J gene TRBJ1-4; 7 bases line up with TRBD1. Germline V gives CDR1 ENHRY, CDR2 SYGVKD. This CDR3 has 14 amino acids. After removal of 10 bases from V and 3 bases from J, the junction contained 8 bases not matched to a gene. The CDR3 sequence: CATQGTASNEKLFF. The CDR3 coding sequence is TGTGCCACGCAGGGGACAGCCTCTAATGAAAAACTGTTTTTT.

The chain has TRBV30 and TRBJ2-2; 9 bases match TRBD2. The J segment lost 4 bases and the V segment lost 7 bases, leaving 10 bases of the junction unmatched. The germline V gene has CDR1 GTSNPN and CDR2 SVGIG (reference sequence). This CDR3 has 15 residues. The CDR3 region is CALTSGRESTGELFF. DNA of the CDR3: TGTGCCTTAACTAGCGGGCGGGAAAGCACCGGGGAGCTGTTTTTT.

The gene calls are TRBV7-9 and TRBJ2-7; maybe TRBD2 (8 bases). Germline V CDR1 and CDR2: SEHNR, FQNEAQ (reference sequence). The CDR3 consists of 16 residues. The V and J ends lost 3 bases and 2 bases respectively, with 17 bases between them. The CDR3 sequence: CASSFPGGGRPYEQYF. The CDR3 DNA is TGTGCCAGCAGCTTCCCGGGAGGGGGCAGGCCCTACGAGCAGTACTTC.

The chain couples TRBV13 to TRBJ2-7; 9 positions agree with TRBD2. Losses at the gene ends were 5 bases for V and 4 bases for J; bases not matched to a gene: 15. Germline V gives CDR1 PRHDT, CDR2 FYEKMQ (reference sequence). This CDR3 is built from 17 residues. CDR3 sequence: CASSPEGAGGPGYEQYF. The CDR3 DNA sequence: TGTGCCAGCAGCCCGGAGGGGGCGGGAGGGCCCGGATACGAGCAGTACTTC.

V usage is TRBV2 and J usage is TRBJ2-1; 11 bases map to TRBD2. The V gene's germline CDR1 is SNHLY and CDR2 FYNNEI. CDR3 length: 15 amino acids. Losses at the gene ends were 5 bases for V and 7 bases for J; bases not matched to a gene: 7. The CDR3 DNA reads TGTGCCAGCAGTCTCCTAGCGGGAGGATTAAATGAGCAGTTCTTC. Its translation is CASSLLAGGLNEQFF.

This sequence joins TRBV12-5 and TRBJ2-7; 9 nucleotides agree with TRBD2. The CDR3 contains 17 residues. V shed 0 bases and J 9 bases; nucleotides not matched to a gene: 15. The V gene's germline CDR1 is LGHNT and CDR2 FRNRAP. CDR3 sequence: CASGLVPAGGKSAGQYF. CDR3 nucleotide sequence: TGTGCTAGTGGTTTGGTACCGGCGGGAGGGAAGTCGGCAGGGCAGTACTTC.

The chain couples TRBV6-1 to TRBJ1-2; possibly TRBD1 for D (6 bases). In germline, CDR1 is MNHNS, CDR2 SASEGT. This CDR3 is 16 amino acids long. V was trimmed by 4 bases and J by 0 bases, leaving 15 bases between them. CDR3 DNA sequence: TGTGCCAGCAGTGTACCGCCGGGACAAGCTAACTATGGCTACACCTTC. This sequence encodes CASSVPPGQANYGYTF.

The chain couples TRBV2 to TRBJ2-7; 13 bases fit TRBD2. J gave up 3 bases and V 3 bases, and 5 bases lay outside the gene matches. The CDR3 contains 16 residues. The germline V gene has CDR1 SNHLY and CDR2 FYNNEI. CDR3 DNA sequence: TGTGCCAGCAGTGAGACGGGACTAGCGGGAAACTACGAGCAGTACTTC. Translated: CASSETGLAGNYEQYF. Full variable domain (outside the CDR3, taken from reference TRBV2 and TRBJ2-7): EPEVTQTPSHQVTQMGQEVILRCVPISNHLYFYWYRQILGQKVEFLVSFYNNEISEKSEIFDDQFSVERPDGSNFTLKIRSTKLEDSAMYFCASSETGLAGNYEQYFGPGTRLTVT.